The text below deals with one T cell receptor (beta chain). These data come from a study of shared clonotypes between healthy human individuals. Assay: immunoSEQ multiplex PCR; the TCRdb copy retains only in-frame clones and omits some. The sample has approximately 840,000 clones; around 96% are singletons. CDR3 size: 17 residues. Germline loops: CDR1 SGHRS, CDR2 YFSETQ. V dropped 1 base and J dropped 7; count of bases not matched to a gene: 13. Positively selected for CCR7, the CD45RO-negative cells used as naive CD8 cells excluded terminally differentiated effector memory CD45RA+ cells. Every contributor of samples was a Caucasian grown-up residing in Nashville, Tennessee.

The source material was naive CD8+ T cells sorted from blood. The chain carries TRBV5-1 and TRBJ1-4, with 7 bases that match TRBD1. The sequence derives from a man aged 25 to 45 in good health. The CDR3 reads CASSLKAETGSSEKLFF. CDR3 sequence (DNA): TGCGCCAGCAGCTTGAAGGCGGAGACAGGGTCGAGTGAAAAACTGTTTTTT.